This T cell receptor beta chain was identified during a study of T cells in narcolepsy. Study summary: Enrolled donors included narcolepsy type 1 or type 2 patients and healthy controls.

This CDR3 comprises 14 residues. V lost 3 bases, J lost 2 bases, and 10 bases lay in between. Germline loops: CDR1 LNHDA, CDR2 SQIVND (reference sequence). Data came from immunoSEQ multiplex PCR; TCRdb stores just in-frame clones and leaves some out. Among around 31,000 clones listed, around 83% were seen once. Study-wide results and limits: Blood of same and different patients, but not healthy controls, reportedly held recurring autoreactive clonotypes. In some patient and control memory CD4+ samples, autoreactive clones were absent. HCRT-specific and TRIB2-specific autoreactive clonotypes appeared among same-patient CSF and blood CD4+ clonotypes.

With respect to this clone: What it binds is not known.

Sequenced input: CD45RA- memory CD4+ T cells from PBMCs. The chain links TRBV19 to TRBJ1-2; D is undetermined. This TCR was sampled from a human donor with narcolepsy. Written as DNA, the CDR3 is TGTGCCAGTAGTATGCGCCGCGGGAACTATGGCTACACCTTC. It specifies CASSMRRGNYGYTF.